One sample yielded the 31 T cell receptor beta chains listed below, sequenced in a study of beta chain features in type 1 diabetes. As every portion of the isolated RNA was reverse transcribed, the sequencing read expressed TCRB transcripts. Clones were read by immunoSEQ multiplex PCR, and TCRdb kept only the in-frame ones, dropping some. Among some 250,000 clones, around 26% were seen once, and the ten largest hold under 5%. Sequencing was performed on central memory CD4+ T cells from blood. These receptors came from a man aged 25-45 years in good health.

CDR3 amino acids: CASSPPTGRNEQFF. The DNA for the CDR3 is TGTGCCAGCTCACCACCGACAGGGAGGAATGAGCAGTTCTTC. V usage is TRBV18 and J usage is TRBJ2-1; tentative D call: TRBD1 (7 bases). The length of the CDR3 is 14 residues. Germline V gene sequence: CDR1 KGHSH, CDR2 LQKENI. Deletions cut 0 bases from V and 7 bases from J, with 10 bases between.

This clone was detected a few times. This chain joins TRBV29-1 and TRBJ1-1, with D perhaps TRBD1 (5 bases). The CDR3 has 13 amino acids. The germline V gene encodes CDR1 SQVTM and CDR2 ANQGSEA. V lost 2 bases and J 4 bases, leaving 11 bases between the germline ends. Here the CDR3 DNA reads TGCAGCGTTGAAAGGGACTTTACCACTGAAGCTTTCTTT. This sequence encodes CSVERDFTTEAFF.

This clone has a handful of counts. Other nucleotide sequences from this sample produce the same CDR3. The chain links TRBV29-1 to TRBJ2-3, with 13 bases identical to TRBD2. Germline CDR1 SQVTM, CDR2 ANQGSEA. CDR3 size: 16 residues. V was pared by 5 bases and J by 6 bases, with 11 bases of the junction left unmatched. The CDR3: CSVPPGLAGRGDTQYF. CDR3 DNA: TGCAGCGTTCCCCCGGGACTAGCGGGGAGGGGGGATACGCAGTATTTT.

This clone was observed a few times. This chain connects TRBV25-1 to TRBJ1-1; weak D call: TRBD1 (5 bases). The CDR3 is made up of 13 amino acids. CDR1 MGHDK and CDR2 SYGVNS come from the germline V gene. Trimming left V 5 bases short and J 1 base short, with 8 bases between. The CDR3 loop is CASSRQTNTEAFF. The CDR3 bases are TGTGCCAGCAGTAGACAGACGAACACTGAAGCTTTCTTT.

This clone was recorded many times. The gene calls are TRBV29-1 and TRBJ2-6, with D uncertain. Trimming cost V 6 bases and J 2 bases, with 8 bases left between them. Per germline, CDR1 SQVTM and CDR2 ANQGSEA. The length of the CDR3 is 13 residues. This CDR3 reads CSVQNPGANVLTF. The CDR3 DNA reads as TGCAGCGTGCAGAACCCTGGGGCCAACGTCCTGACTTTC.

This clone was counted between two and nine times. V usage is TRBV25-1 and J usage is TRBJ1-5; 8 bases line up with TRBD1. The CDR3 has 14 residues. Trimming at V came to 6 bases and at J to 7 bases, leaving 8 bases not matched to a gene. Germline V gene data show CDR1 as MGHDK and CDR2 as SYGVNS. The CDR3 coding sequence is TGTGCCAGCAGAGAGACAGGGGTCGGGCAGCCCCAGCATTTT. It codes for CASRETGVGQPQHF.

CDR3 in amino acids: CATSRERGTVGSPLHF. DNA of the CDR3: TGTGCCACCAGCAGAGAGCGGGGGACAGTCGGTTCACCCCTCCACTTT. The rearrangement links TRBV15 to TRBJ1-6; 7 nucleotides align to TRBD1. Germline assignment: CDR1 LNHNV and CDR2 YYDKDF (reference sequence). The CDR3 totals 16 residues. Trimming at V came to 0 bases and at J to 9 bases, leaving 8 bases not matched to a gene. The variable domain in full, completed from reference TRBV15 and TRBJ1-6, reads DAMVIQNPRYQVTQFGKPVTLSCSQTLNHNVMYWYQQKSSQAPKLLFHYYDKDFNNEADTPDNFQSRRPNTSFCFLDIRSPGLGDTAMYLCATSRERGTVGSPLHFGNGTRLTVT.

The chain combines TRBV9 with TRBJ2-1, with 9 bases that match TRBD1. This CDR3 spans 15 amino acids. CDR1 is SGDLS and CDR2 is YYNGEE in the germline V gene. V was pared by 0 bases and J by 6 bases, with 4 bases of the junction left unmatched. The CDR3 loop reads CASSVDGTGFNEQFF. The CDR3 coding sequence is TGTGCCAGCAGCGTAGACGGGACAGGGTTCAATGAGCAGTTCTTC.

Worth noting for this clone: The sample has other DNA sequences that encode this CDR3 too. The chain uses TRBV10-3 and TRBJ2-3; D is uncertain. CDR1 ENHRY and CDR2 SYGVKD come from the germline V gene. Deletions cut 11 bases from V and 0 bases from J, with 18 bases between. This CDR3 spans 15 amino acids. This CDR3 is CAWNRDNTSTDTQYF. In DNA form, the CDR3 reads TGTGCCTGGAATCGTGACAACACTAGCACAGATACGCAGTATTTT.

J is TRBJ2-3 and V is TRBV29-1; D is unresolved. V shed 6 bases and J shed 5 bases, with 9 bases lying between them. This CDR3 is 11 amino acids long. CDR1 and CDR2 from the germline V gene are SQVTM and ANQGSEA. The CDR3 loop reads CSVPVGDTQYF. CDR3 sequence (DNA): TGCAGCGTGCCGGTCGGAGATACGCAGTATTTT.

This clone was counted many times. V usage is TRBV6-6 and J usage is TRBJ2-3; D is ambiguous. The V end was cut by 2 bases, the J end by 6 bases, with 6 bases between. Per the germline V gene, CDR1 is MNHNY and CDR2 is SVGAGI (reference sequence). The CDR3 totals 12 residues. The DNA for the CDR3 is TGTGCCAGCAGTTACGTTGGGGATACGCAGTATTTT. The encoded protein is CASSYVGDTQYF.

The V call is TRBV7-9, the J call TRBJ2-3; D remains unclear. The CDR3 loop spans 14 amino acids. Trimming took off 3 bases at V and 2 bases at J, with 9 bases between the two ends. Germline CDR1 and CDR2: SEHNR and FQNEAQ (reference sequence). CDR3 sequence reads: CASSFTNPTDTQYF. CDR3 nucleotides: TGTGCCAGCAGCTTTACTAACCCCACAGATACGCAGTATTTT.

Only a few counts were recorded for this clone. V gene TRBV23-1 combines with J gene TRBJ2-5; maybe TRBD1 (5 bases). TRBV23-1 is placed among ORFs of uncertain function. This CDR3 is built from 16 residues. Trimming shortened V by 4 bases and J by 2 bases, and 17 bases separated the two germline ends. The DNA of the CDR3 is TGCGCCAGCAGTCCCAGACAGTGGGGCTTTCAAGAGACCCAGTACTTC. Amino acid sequence: CASSPRQWGFQETQYF.

The chain carries TRBV18 and TRBJ2-7; maybe TRBD2 (6 bases). Trimming cost V 6 bases and J 0 bases, with 12 bases left between them. The CDR3 loop spans 14 amino acids. Per the germline V gene, CDR1 is KGHSH and CDR2 is LQKENI. The CDR3 here is CASSPGTGSYEQYF. The CDR3 DNA sequence: TGTGCCAGCTCTCCCGGGACTGGCTCCTACGAGCAGTACTTC.

This clone was observed a handful of times. V usage is TRBV2 and J usage is TRBJ2-7; possible D gene TRBD2, 6 bases. The V end was cut by 10 bases, the J end by 0 bases, with 25 bases between. Germline assignment: CDR1 SNHLY and CDR2 FYNNEI. This CDR3 has 17 amino acids. The DNA of the CDR3 is TGTGCCACCGCGGAGGGGTGGCCCAGCGTAAGCTCCTACGAGCAGTACTTC. As protein: CATAEGWPSVSSYEQYF.

This chain uses TRBV5-6 with TRBJ2-5; D is uncertain. The germline gives CDR1 SGHDT, CDR2 YYEEEE. CDR3 length equals 13 residues. The germline V and J ends were trimmed by 4 bases and 4 bases, with 11 bases remaining between them. CDR3 region: CASSAGSSETQYF. In DNA form, the CDR3 reads TGTGCCAGCAGCGCTGGGTCCTCAGAGACCCAGTACTTC.

This clone was observed a few times. J is TRBJ2-7 and V is TRBV2; D gene uncertain. Trimming took 6 bases from V and 6 from J, leaving 15 bases between them. Germline assignment: CDR1 SNHLY and CDR2 FYNNEI. This CDR3 contains 13 residues. As DNA, the CDR3 is TGTGCCAGCAGCAAAGGTGCCGCGGTCGAGCAGTACTTC. Translated: CASSKGAAVEQYF.

This clone was seen ten or more times. This chain joins TRBV7-9 and TRBJ2-1; D gene unclear. There are 19 residues in the CDR3. Germline loops: CDR1 SEHNR, CDR2 FQNEAQ (reference sequence). V lost 5 bases, J lost 1 base, and 24 bases lay in between. The CDR3 loop reads CASSRVPPSALSSYNEQFF. In DNA form, the CDR3 reads TGTGCCAGCAGCCGAGTCCCCCCTTCCGCGCTTTCTTCCTACAATGAGCAGTTCTTC.

The chain joins TRBV7-2 to TRBJ2-7, with TRBD2 identical over 7 bases. Germline V gene sequence: CDR1 SGHTA, CDR2 FQGNSA. V lost 5 bases to trimming and J lost 1 base; unmatched junction nucleotides: 8. The CDR3 spans 15 residues. The CDR3 is CASSPTLAESYEQYF. CDR3 DNA sequence: TGTGCCAGCAGCCCAACCCTAGCGGAGTCCTACGAGCAGTACTTC.

The chain carries TRBV11-2 and TRBJ2-7; D is possibly TRBD2 (5 bases). V lost 5 bases and J 9 bases, leaving 11 bases between the germline ends. CDR3 length: 11 residues. CDR1 and CDR2 from the germline V gene are SGHAT and FQNNGV. The CDR3 nucleotides read TGTGCCAGCAGCCCGGACTTCGTGCAGTACTTC. Encoded protein: CASSPDFVQYF.

The CDR3 DNA reads as TGTGCCAGCAGGCGGGATGGTGGTGAGCAGTTCTTC. Protein: CASRRDGGEQFF. This rearrangement joins TRBV6-5 to TRBJ2-1, with D tentatively TRBD2 (6 bases). V was shortened by 6 bases and J by 9 bases, with 12 bases between the two germline ends. CDR3 size: 12 residues. Germline-derived CDR1 and CDR2 are MNHEY and SVGAGI.

This chain links TRBV29-1 with TRBJ2-1, with TRBD1 matching over 7 bases. The CDR3 runs 14 residues. The junction had 16 bases not matched to a gene; V was cut back by 7 bases and J by 10 bases. From germline, CDR1 is SQVTM and CDR2 ANQGSEA. The CDR3 DNA reads TGCAGCGCCCCGGGACAGACTTTAAATTCGGAGCAGTTCTTC. Translating gives CSAPGQTLNSEQFF.

The J gene is TRBJ2-1, the V gene TRBV7-2; D uncertain. Germline V lookup: CDR1 SGHTA, CDR2 FQGNSA. The V end was cut by 10 bases, the J end by 5 bases, with 18 bases between. The CDR3 is made up of 14 amino acids. CDR3 residues: CAIKREMDHNEQFF. For the CDR3, the DNA is TGTGCCATAAAAAGGGAAATGGATCACAATGAGCAGTTCTTC.

In its sample, this clone was seen a few times. The chain has TRBV28 and TRBJ2-2, with 9 bases lining up with TRBD1. The CDR3 has 19 amino acids. The trim removed 3 bases at V and 2 bases at J, leaving 13 bases unmatched. Germline V lookup: CDR1 MDHEN, CDR2 SYDVKM. CDR3 coding DNA: TGTGCCAGCAGTTTGGGGACAGGGAGAATGTGGATTAACACCGGGGAGCTGTTTTTT. This sequence encodes CASSLGTGRMWINTGELFF.

This clone occurred many times. The rearrangement joins TRBV7-2 to TRBJ2-3; a weak D match, TRBD2 (5 bases). The V end was cut by 7 bases, the J end by 8 bases, with 10 bases between. The CDR3 covers 11 residues. Germline V gene sequence: CDR1 SGHTA, CDR2 FQGNSA. The CDR3 DNA reads TGTGCCAGCACCGTAGCGTCTACGCAGTATTTT. Translated, it gives CASTVASTQYF.

In its sample, this clone was seen a few times. A read error may be the cause here, since a much bigger clone is one base away. Other DNA sequences in the same sample also yield this CDR3. The V call is TRBV7-2, the J call TRBJ2-7; no clear D. The CDR3 sequence is 11 residues long. V was clipped by 3 bases and J by 3 bases, with 3 bases between them. CDR1 and CDR2 from the germline V gene are SGHTA and FQGNSA. CDR3 coding DNA: TGTGCCAGCAGCTTCAGCTACGAGCAGTACTTC. Its translation: CASSFSYEQYF.

The chain uses TRBV5-6 and TRBJ1-2, with unresolved D. The CDR3 has 12 residues. CDR1 is SGHDT, CDR2 YYEEEE, per germline. V lost 3 bases and J lost 8, with 11 bases in between. The CDR3 sequence: CASSWEESGYTF. CDR3 in DNA: TGTGCCAGCAGCTGGGAAGAATCCGGCTACACCTTC.

DNA for the CDR3: TGTGCCAGCTCACTCCAGGGTCGTGGGTACGAGCAGTACTTC. Encoded protein: CASSLQGRGYEQYF. The V call is TRBV18, the J call TRBJ2-7, with D possibly TRBD1 on 5 matching bases. Between the trimmed V and J ends, which lost 4 bases and 4 bases, there was a span of 14 bases. Per germline, CDR1 KGHSH and CDR2 LQKENI. The CDR3 extends over 14 amino acids.

About this clone itself: At the DNA level, this CDR3 is encoded by other sequences in the same sample as well. This chain joins TRBV30 and TRBJ2-5, with D possibly being TRBD1 (6 bases). Germline assignment: CDR1 GTSNPN and CDR2 SVGIG (reference sequence). The CDR3 spans 11 residues. V was cut by 5 bases and J by 5 bases, with 9 bases left in between. CDR3: CAWGQGETQYF. CDR3 nucleotides: TGTGCCTGGGGTCAGGGGGAGACCCAGTACTTC.

This clone was counted many times. The chain combines TRBV15 with TRBJ2-1; 7 bases are shared with TRBD1. The V gene end was trimmed by 3 bases and the J gene end by 7 bases; junction bases not matched to a gene: 6. Germline values: CDR1 LNHNV, CDR2 YYDKDF (reference sequence). The CDR3 length is 14 residues. Written as DNA, the CDR3 is TGTGCCACCAGCAGCGGGGACAGCCGAAATGAGCAGTTCTTC. Translated, it gives CATSSGDSRNEQFF.

This clone was counted between two and nine times. This chain joins TRBV7-8 and TRBJ1-1, with D uncertain. Germline V gene lookup returns CDR1 SGHVS and CDR2 FQNEAQ. Trimming cost V 1 base and J 4 bases, with 7 bases left between them. The CDR3 length is 13 residues. CDR3 DNA: TGTGCCAGCAGCTTAGTGTCGACCACTGAAGCTTTCTTT. The encoded protein is CASSLVSTTEAFF.